Listed below are T cell receptor beta chains from one sample, sequenced in a study of low-dose radiotherapy and immunotherapy resistance in tumors. One entry per CDR3 protein, called by TCRdb with MiXCR from the reads. There are some 60,000 distinct CDR3 sequences in the sample; 26% occur only once, and roughly 7% lies in the top ten. Sequenced here: PBMCs, sampled before treatment. These receptor sequences come from a male donor with rectosigmoid adenocarcinoma. Each CDR3 is given without its conserved first and last residue. The order of the fields is J gene, V gene, CDR3 protein.

TRBJ2-1,TRBV2,ASSTSGSSYNEQF
TRBJ1-2,TRBV6-2/TRBV6-3,ASSLGQASGGYT
TRBJ2-3,TRBV10-3,AISSGALDTQY
TRBJ1-1,TRBV12-3/TRBV12-4,ASSLAPRAEAF
TRBJ2-7,TRBV14,ASSPRVFSYEQY
TRBJ2-2,TRBV3-1,ASWDGSGSVGELF
TRBJ1-6,TRBV7-2,ASSLFSGFGNSPLH
TRBJ1-5,TRBV27,ASTSGTQPQH
TRBJ2-2,TRBV27,ASSWAAGTGELF
TRBJ1-2,TRBV20-1,SASSGAGVNYGYT
TRBJ2-1,TRBV6-2/TRBV6-3,ASSYRDYRGGDEQF
TRBJ1-1,TRBV29-1,SALPVGVIGNTEAF
TRBJ2-4,TRBV19,ASRGIWENIQY
TRBJ2-5,TRBV7-2,ASSLQRDRGGKETQY
TRBJ2-1,TRBV20-1,SARDFISGGVEQF
TRBJ2-4,TRBV29-1,SVITELSKNIQY